The clone carrying this T cell receptor beta chain has at least ten counts. Its antigen is still unknown. The sample originates from a study of spatial heterogeneity in lung cancer. Study overall: The count of detected beta-chain sequences consistently exceeded that of alpha-chain sequences.

Notes on the study in general: Counts that tracked tumor mutation counts were those of expanded intratumoral alpha and beta TCRs.

Each TCR cDNA molecule bore a unique molecular identifier. TCRdb called the 5' RACE reads again in MiXCR, with one record for every CDR3 protein. The data contain around 100,000 distinct CDR3 sequences, nearly 4.5% of them singletons. Time point specified: sample taken at primary tumor resection. Samples came from around 70 TRACERx patients with untreated early-stage lung cancer. CDR1 is SEHNR, CDR2 FQNEAQ, per germline (reference sequence). The CDR3 is 16 residues long. Trimming stripped 5 bases from V and 6 bases from J, with 21 bases between. The V gene is TRBV7-9, the J gene TRBJ2-3; possibly TRBD2 for D (6 bases). The source is a male donor with early-stage non-small cell lung cancer. The sample consisted of lung tumor tissue, taken at surgery. CDR3 bases: TGTGCCAGCAGCCCAAGAGGGAGGTCCCCTTTTGATACGCAGTATTTT. This translates into CASSPRGRSPFDTQYF.